This entry describes one T cell receptor beta chain. The CDR3 is made up of 15 amino acids. How the authors handled the data: The authors estimated nucleated cell counts from reference gene primer amplification. Produced via immunoSEQ multiplex PCR; TCRdb's table is partial and in-frame only. V and J calls and clone size come straight from that table; D and trimming were deduced from the DNA. This table holds some 280,000 clones, around four fifths found once. The data derive from a study of blood T cell repertoires in COVID-19. Sequencing was done on a sample of peripheral blood. This TCR was sampled from a woman aged 45-60 years with active or convalescent COVID-19. V gene TRBV12-2 combines with J gene TRBJ2-7; the DNA was not compared with TRBD2, the D call given in the table. TRBV12-2 is listed as a pseudogene. The CDR3 loop reads CASRLGGSGDYEQYF. CDR3 bases: TGTGCAAGTCGCTTGGGAGGTAGCGGGGACTACGAGCAGTACTTC.